What follows is one T cell receptor beta chain and its context. The antigen is unknown. Repertoires were generated with immunoSEQ multiplex PCR, while TCRdb's copy carries only in-frame clones and drops some. The sample consists of 100,000 to 150,000 clones, around nine tenths of them appearing once. Recipients boosted at about 4 weeks or about 12 weeks are pooled. Trimming removed 0 bases at V and 8 bases at J, with 8 bases between. The CDR3 is 13 residues long. Germline CDR1 is SGHDN and CDR2 is FVKESK. These data originate in a study of T cell responses to AZD1222 COVID-19 vaccine. Findings and limits, study-wide: Clonal diversity was possibly underestimated, and the donors were mostly white British, with more females. With dominance at 160-218 and 743-854, vaccine-associated CD4 TCRs spanned spike. The reported proportion of spike-specific TCRs targeting unmutated variant regions was nearly half.

This chain connects TRBV14 to TRBJ2-1; no definite D call. Sequencing used peripheral blood, obtained 28 days after the second AZD1222 dose. This clonotype originated in an adult who received the AZD1222 COVID-19 vaccine. The CDR3 protein is CASSQDVIDEQFF. CDR3 DNA: TGTGCCAGCAGCCAAGATGTTATCGATGAGCAGTTCTTC.